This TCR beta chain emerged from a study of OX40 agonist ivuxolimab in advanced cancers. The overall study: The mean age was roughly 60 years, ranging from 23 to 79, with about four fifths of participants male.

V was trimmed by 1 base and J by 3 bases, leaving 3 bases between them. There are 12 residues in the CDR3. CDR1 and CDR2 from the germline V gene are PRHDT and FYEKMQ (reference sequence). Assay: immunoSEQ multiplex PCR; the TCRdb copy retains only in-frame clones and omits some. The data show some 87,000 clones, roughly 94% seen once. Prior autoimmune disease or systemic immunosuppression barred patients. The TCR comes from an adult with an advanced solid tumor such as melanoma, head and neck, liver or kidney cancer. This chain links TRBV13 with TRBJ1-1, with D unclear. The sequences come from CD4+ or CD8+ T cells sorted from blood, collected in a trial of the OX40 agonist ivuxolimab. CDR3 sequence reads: CASSLAYTEAFF. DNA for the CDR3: TGTGCCAGCAGCTTAGCATACACTGAAGCTTTCTTT.